This entry lists 21 T cell receptor beta chains sequenced from one sample in a study of blood T cell repertoires in COVID-19. Sequenced by immunoSEQ multiplex PCR; TCRdb stores in-frame clones only, minus some. The sample shows 350,000 to 450,000 clones, around nine tenths of them seen only once. The sequenced sample consisted of peripheral blood. These receptors were taken from a human donor in a cohort sampled during active COVID-19.

The chain is built from TRBV9 and TRBJ2-3; possibly TRBD2 for D (6 bases). The CDR3 covers 17 residues. Trimming removed 2 bases at V and 0 bases at J, with 16 bases between. In germline, CDR1 is SGDLS, CDR2 YYNGEE. In DNA, the CDR3 is TGTGCCAGCAGCGTTTCGCCGGCGGGACCCAGCACAGATACGCAGTATTTT. This gives the protein CASSVSPAGPSTDTQYF.

The V call is TRBV30, the J call TRBJ1-1; D ambiguous. Germline CDR1 is GTSNPN and CDR2 is SVGIG (reference sequence). The CDR3 is 11 amino acids. V was clipped by 8 bases and J by 1 base, with 8 bases between them. The CDR3, as DNA: TGTGCCGGAGAACGGAACACTGAAGCTTTCTTT. The encoded protein is CAGERNTEAFF.

CDR3 in amino acids: CASSFVQGGRLAGFSGELFF. CDR3 coding DNA: TGCGCCAGCAGCTTTGTCCAAGGGGGAAGACTAGCGGGATTTTCCGGGGAGCTGTTTTTT. The rearrangement joins TRBV5-1 to TRBJ2-2; TRBD2 matches at 11 bases. CDR1 and CDR2 from the germline V gene are SGHRS and YFSETQ. Trimming took 2 bases from V and 6 from J; bases not matched to a gene: 18. This CDR3 is built from 20 residues.

This clone was picked up one time. The rearrangement uses TRBV5-1 and TRBJ2-1; D is perhaps TRBD2 (5 bases). The CDR3 is made up of 16 amino acids. V lost 0 bases and J 2 bases, leaving 12 bases between the germline ends. Germline V lookup: CDR1 SGHRS, CDR2 YFSETQ. The CDR3 DNA is TGCGCCAGCAGCTTGGAAGTGACTACCCCCTACAATGAGCAGTTCTTC. This gives the protein CASSLEVTTPYNEQFF.

The chain couples TRBV18 to TRBJ2-6; D perhaps matches TRBD2 (5 bases). CDR1 and CDR2 (germline): KGHSH, LQKENI. The length of the CDR3 is 17 residues. Trimming took 3 bases from V and 0 from J, leaving 12 bases between them. CDR3 nucleotide sequence: TGTGCCAGCTCACCCCCAGATGGAGGCTCTGGGGCCAACGTCCTGACTTTC. Protein product: CASSPPDGGSGANVLTF.

The J gene is TRBJ2-4, the V gene TRBV28, with D uncertain. V was shortened by 5 bases and J by 0 bases, with 14 bases between the two germline ends. Germline CDR1 reads MDHEN; CDR2 reads SYDVKM. The CDR3 consists of 16 residues. The CDR3 bases are TGTGCCAGCAGTCCCCCCCATACTATAGCCAAAAACATTCAGTACTTC. Translated, it gives CASSPPHTIAKNIQYF. Supplemented by reference TRBV28 and TRBJ2-4, the full variable domain reads DVKVTQSSRYLVKRTGEKVFLECVQDMDHENMFWYRQDPGLGLRLIYFSYDVKMKEKGDIPEGYSVSREKKERFSLILESASTNQTSMYLCASSPPHTIAKNIQYFGAGTRLSVL.

This clone occurred once. This chain joins TRBV19 and TRBJ1-4; weak D call: TRBD1 (5 bases). This CDR3 spans 16 amino acids. Trimming pared 3 bases from V and 0 bases from J, leaving 11 bases between. In germline, CDR1 is LNHDA, CDR2 SQIVND (reference sequence). CDR3 bases: TGTGCCAGTAGTATCAGGAGGGGCTCAACTAATGAAAAACTGTTTTTT. Translation gives CASSIRRGSTNEKLFF.

This chain links TRBV6-5 with TRBJ1-1; no firm D call. Germline CDR1 and CDR2: MNHEY and SVGAGI. V dropped 6 bases and J dropped 3 bases, with 17 bases sitting between them. This CDR3 is built from 15 residues. CDR3 sequence (DNA): TGTGCCAGCAGGAGGCCGCCCGGGTGGGACACTGAAGCTTTCTTT. As protein: CASRRPPGWDTEAFF.

The genes are TRBV3-1 (or the pseudogene TRBV3-2) and TRBJ2-3; D not resolved. CDR1 and CDR2 from the germline V gene are LGHDT and YNNKEL (reference sequence). The germline V and J ends were trimmed by 6 bases and 4 bases, with 8 bases remaining between them. This CDR3 is built from 12 residues. CDR3 amino acids: CASSASSDTQYF. DNA of the CDR3: TGTGCCAGCAGTGCTAGTTCAGATACGCAGTATTTT.

This chain joins TRBV6-5 and TRBJ1-2; the D is unclear. The V gene's germline CDR1 is MNHEY and CDR2 SVGAGI. Trimming left V 5 bases short and J 5 bases short, with 12 bases between. This CDR3 comprises 13 residues. The CDR3 sequence: CASSKGGLYGYTF. The CDR3, as DNA: TGTGCCAGCAGTAAGGGAGGGCTATATGGCTACACCTTC.

V usage is TRBV4-2 and J usage is TRBJ1-6; possibly TRBD1 for D (6 bases). The CDR3 has 16 residues. CDR1 and CDR2 (germline): LGHNA, YNFKEQ. The V end was cut by 0 bases, the J end by 4 bases, with 10 bases between. This CDR3 reads CASSQERQAYNSPLHF. The CDR3 bases are TGTGCCAGCAGCCAAGAGAGACAGGCTTATAATTCACCCCTCCACTTT.

As for this clone: Relative to the germline gene, one junction end is altered; a read error may explain this. The gene calls are TRBV20-1 and TRBJ1-1; no firm D call. The CDR3 runs to 11 residues. Looked up from germline, CDR1 is DFQATT and CDR2 is SNEGSKA (reference sequence). The CDR3: CAGLAETEAFF. CDR3 coding DNA: TGTGCCGGGTTGGCGGAAACTGAAGCTTTCTTT.

The chain joins TRBV19 to TRBJ1-5; D may be TRBD1 (6 bases). This CDR3 contains 20 residues. Germline CDR1 is LNHDA and CDR2 is SQIVND (reference sequence). Trimming took off 3 bases at V and 1 base at J, with 25 bases between the two ends. CDR3 loop: CASSIPAGRGGGGSNQPQHF. The CDR3 nucleotides are TGTGCCAGTAGTATCCCAGCAGGGAGGGGAGGTGGGGGCAGCAATCAGCCCCAGCATTTT.

For this clone: This specimen includes other DNA sequences encoding the same CDR3. The rearrangement uses TRBV19 and TRBJ1-1, with a weak D call TRBD1 (6 bases). V was shortened by 4 bases and J by 4 bases, with 13 bases between the two germline ends. The germline V gene has CDR1 LNHDA and CDR2 SQIVND (reference sequence). CDR3 length equals 14 residues. CDR3 DNA sequence: TGTGCCAGTAGTACACAGGGCGTCGGCACTGAAGCTTTCTTT. It translates to CASSTQGVGTEAFF. Using reference TRBV19 and TRBJ1-1 for the parts outside the CDR3, the full variable domain is DGGITQSPKYLFRKEGQNVTLSCEQNLNHDAMYWYRQDPGQGLRLIYYSQIVNDFQKGDIAEGYSVSREKKESFPLTVTSAQKNPTAFYLCASSTQGVGTEAFFGQGTRLTVV.

This clone was detected only once. This rearrangement joins TRBV24-1 to TRBJ1-1; 10 bases are shared with TRBD1. Looked up from germline, CDR1 is KGHDR and CDR2 is SFDVKD. CDR3 length: 14 residues. V shed 4 bases, J shed 12 bases, and the junction held 10 bases outside the gene matches. The DNA of the CDR3 is TGTGCCACCAGTGACCCCGGACAGGGGGTCCCAACTTTCTTT. Its protein is CATSDPGQGVPTFF.

The V and J genes are TRBV6-5 and TRBJ1-2; unclear D gene. Germline V gene lookup returns CDR1 MNHEY and CDR2 SVGAGI. The CDR3 is 16 amino acids. The V end lost 4 bases, the J end lost 0 bases, and 15 bases lay between the germline ends. The CDR3 nucleotides read TGTGCCAGCAGTTCCCTTGTGGGCCGAGCTAACTATGGCTACACCTTC. Translated: CASSSLVGRANYGYTF.

The chain is built from TRBV11-2 and TRBJ1-2; the match to TRBD1 covers 7 bases. The CDR3 runs 16 residues. V shed 5 bases and J 4 bases; nucleotides not matched to a gene: 13. Germline V gene lookup returns CDR1 SGHAT and CDR2 FQNNGV. CDR3 loop: CASSRITTGSGYGYTF. CDR3 sequence (DNA): TGTGCCAGCAGCCGAATCACGACAGGGTCTGGCTATGGCTACACCTTC.

The rearrangement joins TRBV2 to TRBJ1-2, with 7 bases identical to TRBD1. CDR3 length: 15 residues. CDR1 is SNHLY, CDR2 FYNNEI, per germline. V shed 6 bases and J 4 bases; nucleotides not matched to a gene: 11. CDR3 nucleotides: TGTGCCAGCAGAGCCTGGACAGGCCCGATCTATGGCTACACCTTC. It is translated as CASRAWTGPIYGYTF.

J is TRBJ2-5 and V is TRBV3-1 (or the pseudogene TRBV3-2), with D perhaps TRBD2 (5 bases). The CDR3 totals 15 residues. Germline V gives CDR1 LGHDT, CDR2 YNNKEL (reference sequence). V shed 3 bases and J shed 6 bases, with 17 bases lying between them. CDR3: CASSQDLGGQKTQYF. CDR3 sequence (DNA): TGTGCCAGCAGCCAGGACCTCGGAGGCCAGAAGACCCAGTACTTC.

The J gene is TRBJ1-1, the V gene TRBV5-1, with unresolved D. Trimming pared 2 bases from V and 0 bases from J, leaving 8 bases between. The CDR3 loop spans 14 amino acids. Germline V gives CDR1 SGHRS, CDR2 YFSETQ. The DNA of the CDR3 is TGCGCCAGCAGCTTCGACTTACTGAACACTGAAGCTTTCTTT. Translating gives CASSFDLLNTEAFF. The full variable domain, completed using reference TRBV5-1 and TRBJ1-1, is KAGVTQTPRYLIKTRGQQVTLSCSPISGHRSVSWYQQTPGQGLQFLFEYFSETQRNKGNFPGRFSGRQFSNSRSEMNVSTLELGDSALYLCASSFDLLNTEAFFGQGTRLTVV.

This chain joins TRBV24-1 and TRBJ2-1; tentative D call: TRBD1 (5 bases). This CDR3 comprises 16 residues. The germline CDR1 and CDR2 sequences are KGHDR and SFDVKD. The V and J ends lost 0 bases and 4 bases respectively, with 12 bases between them. Here the CDR3 DNA reads TGTGCCACCAGTGATTTGCAGGCTCAGGGATACAATGAGCAGTTCTTC. Encoded protein: CATSDLQAQGYNEQFF.